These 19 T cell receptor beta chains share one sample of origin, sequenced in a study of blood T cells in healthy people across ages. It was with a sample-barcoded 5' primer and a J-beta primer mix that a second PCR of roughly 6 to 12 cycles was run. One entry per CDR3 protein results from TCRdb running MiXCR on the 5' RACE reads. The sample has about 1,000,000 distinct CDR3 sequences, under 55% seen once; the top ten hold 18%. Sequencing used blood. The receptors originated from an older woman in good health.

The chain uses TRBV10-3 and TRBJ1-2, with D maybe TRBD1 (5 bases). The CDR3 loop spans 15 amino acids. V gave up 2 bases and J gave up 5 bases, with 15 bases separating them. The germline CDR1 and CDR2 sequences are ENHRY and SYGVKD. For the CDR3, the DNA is TGTGCCATCAGTGAGGGGTCAGGGATAAATTATGGCTACACCTTC. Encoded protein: CAISEGSGINYGYTF.

CDR3 nucleotide sequence: TGCAGTGCTAGAGACCTAGCGGGAGGGCGTCACAATGAGCAGTTCTTC. This codes for CSARDLAGGRHNEQFF. The chain links TRBV20-1 to TRBJ2-1; 12 bases map to TRBD2. This CDR3 comprises 16 residues. J lost 5 bases, V lost 0 bases, and 5 bases had no gene match. The V gene's germline CDR1 is DFQATT and CDR2 SNEGSKA (reference sequence).

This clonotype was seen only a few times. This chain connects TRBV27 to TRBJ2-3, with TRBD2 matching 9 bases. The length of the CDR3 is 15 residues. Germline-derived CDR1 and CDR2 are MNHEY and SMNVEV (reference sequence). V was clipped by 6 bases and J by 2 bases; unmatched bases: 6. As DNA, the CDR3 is TGTGCCAGCAGGCTGGCTAGCGGGAACACAGATACGCAGTATTTT. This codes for CASRLASGNTDTQYF.

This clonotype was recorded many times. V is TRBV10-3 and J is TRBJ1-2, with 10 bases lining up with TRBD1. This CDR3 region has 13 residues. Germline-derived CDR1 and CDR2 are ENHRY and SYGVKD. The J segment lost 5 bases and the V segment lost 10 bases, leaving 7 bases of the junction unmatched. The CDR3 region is CATGQGEDYGYTF. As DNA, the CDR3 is TGTGCCACCGGACAGGGGGAGGATTATGGCTACACCTTC.

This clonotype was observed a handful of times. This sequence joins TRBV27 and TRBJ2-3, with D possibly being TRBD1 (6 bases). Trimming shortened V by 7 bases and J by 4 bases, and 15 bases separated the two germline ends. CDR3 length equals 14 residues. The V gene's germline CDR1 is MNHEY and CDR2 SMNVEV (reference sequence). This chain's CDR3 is CASTLLGASDTQYF. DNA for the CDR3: TGTGCCAGCACTCTCTTGGGGGCCTCAGATACGCAGTATTTT.

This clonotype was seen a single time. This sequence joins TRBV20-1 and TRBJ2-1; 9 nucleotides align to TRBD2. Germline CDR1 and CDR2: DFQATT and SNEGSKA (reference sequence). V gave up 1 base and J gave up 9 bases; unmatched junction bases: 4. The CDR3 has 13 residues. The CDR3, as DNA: TGCAGTGCTAGAGCCCTAGCGGGACGTGAGCAGTTCTTC. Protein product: CSARALAGREQFF.

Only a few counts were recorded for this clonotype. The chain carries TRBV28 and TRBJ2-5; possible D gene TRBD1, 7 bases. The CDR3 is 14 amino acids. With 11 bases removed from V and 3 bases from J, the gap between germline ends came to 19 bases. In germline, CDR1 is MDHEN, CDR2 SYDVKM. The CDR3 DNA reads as TGTGCCGTATGGACAGGACTACCCAAAGAGACCCAGTACTTC. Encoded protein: CAVWTGLPKETQYF.

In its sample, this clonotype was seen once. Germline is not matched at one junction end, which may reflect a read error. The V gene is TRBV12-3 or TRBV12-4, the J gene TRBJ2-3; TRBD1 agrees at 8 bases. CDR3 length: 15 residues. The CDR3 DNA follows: TGTGCCAGCAGTCCGCGGGACAGGAGCACAGATATGCAGTATTTT. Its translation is CASSPRDRSTDMQYF.

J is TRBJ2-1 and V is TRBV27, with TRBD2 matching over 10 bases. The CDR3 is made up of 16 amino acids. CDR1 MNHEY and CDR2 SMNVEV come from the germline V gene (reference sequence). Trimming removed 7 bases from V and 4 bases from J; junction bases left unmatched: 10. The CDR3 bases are TGTGCCAGCACCGAAACGGGACTAGCGCTATACAATGAGCAGTTCTTC. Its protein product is CASTETGLALYNEQFF.

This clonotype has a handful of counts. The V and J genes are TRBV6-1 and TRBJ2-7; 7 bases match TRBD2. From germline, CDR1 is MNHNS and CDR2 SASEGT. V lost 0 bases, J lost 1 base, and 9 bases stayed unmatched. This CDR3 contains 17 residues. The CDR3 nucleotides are TGTGCCAGCAGTGAAGCGCGGGCAGCGGGGCCTTCCTACGAGCAGTACTTC. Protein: CASSEARAAGPSYEQYF.

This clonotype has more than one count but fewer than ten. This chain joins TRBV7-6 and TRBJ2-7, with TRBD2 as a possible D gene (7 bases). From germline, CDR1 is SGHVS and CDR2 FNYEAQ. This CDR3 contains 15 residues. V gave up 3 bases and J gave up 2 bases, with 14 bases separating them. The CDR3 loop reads CASSFQGRGTYEQYF. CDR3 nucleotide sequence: TGTGCCAGCAGCTTCCAGGGGCGGGGGACCTACGAGCAGTACTTC.

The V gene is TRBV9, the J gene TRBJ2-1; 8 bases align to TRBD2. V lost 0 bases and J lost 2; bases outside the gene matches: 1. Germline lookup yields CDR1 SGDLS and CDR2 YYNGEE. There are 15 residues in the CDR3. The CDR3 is CASSVEAGAYNEQFF. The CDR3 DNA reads TGTGCCAGCAGCGTAGAAGCGGGAGCCTACAATGAGCAGTTCTTC.

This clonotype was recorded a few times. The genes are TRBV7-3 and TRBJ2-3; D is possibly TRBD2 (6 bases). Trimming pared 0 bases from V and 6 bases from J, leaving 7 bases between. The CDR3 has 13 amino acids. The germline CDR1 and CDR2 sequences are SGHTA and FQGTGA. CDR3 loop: CASSLTEGDTQYF. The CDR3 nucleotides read TGTGCCAGCAGCTTAACGGAGGGGGATACGCAGTATTTT.

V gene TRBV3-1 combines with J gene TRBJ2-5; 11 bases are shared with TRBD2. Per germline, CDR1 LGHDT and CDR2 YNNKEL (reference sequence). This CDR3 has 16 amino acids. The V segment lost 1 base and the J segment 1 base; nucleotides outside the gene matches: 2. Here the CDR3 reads CASSQGLAGSQETQYF. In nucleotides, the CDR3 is TGTGCCAGCAGCCAAGGACTAGCGGGATCCCAAGAGACCCAGTACTTC.

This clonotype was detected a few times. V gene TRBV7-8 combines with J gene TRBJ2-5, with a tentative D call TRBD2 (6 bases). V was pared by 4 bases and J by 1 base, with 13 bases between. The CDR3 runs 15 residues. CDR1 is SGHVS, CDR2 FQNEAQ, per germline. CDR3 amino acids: CASSSLGTLQETQYF. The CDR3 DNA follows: TGTGCCAGCAGCTCCCTGGGGACTCTCCAAGAGACCCAGTACTTC.

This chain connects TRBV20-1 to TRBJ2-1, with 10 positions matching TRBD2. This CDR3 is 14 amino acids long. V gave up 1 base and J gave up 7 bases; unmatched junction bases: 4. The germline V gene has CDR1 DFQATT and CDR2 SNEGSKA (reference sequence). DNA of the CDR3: TGCAGTGCTAGAGCCAGCGGGAGGGCGAATGAGCAGTTCTTC. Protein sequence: CSARASGRANEQFF.

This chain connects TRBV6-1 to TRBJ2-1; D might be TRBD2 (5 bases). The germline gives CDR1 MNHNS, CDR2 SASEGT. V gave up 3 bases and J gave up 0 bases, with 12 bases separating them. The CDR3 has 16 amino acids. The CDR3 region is CASSEGSQRSYNEQFF. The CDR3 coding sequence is TGTGCCAGCAGTGAGGGGAGCCAACGCTCCTACAATGAGCAGTTCTTC.

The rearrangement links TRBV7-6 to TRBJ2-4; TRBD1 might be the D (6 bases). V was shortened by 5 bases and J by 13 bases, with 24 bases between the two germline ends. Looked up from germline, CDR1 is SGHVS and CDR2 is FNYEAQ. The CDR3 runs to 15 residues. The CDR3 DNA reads TGTGCCAGCAGCCCCTATTCAACAGGGTCCAGGGAGCAGTACTTC. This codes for CASSPYSTGSREQYF.

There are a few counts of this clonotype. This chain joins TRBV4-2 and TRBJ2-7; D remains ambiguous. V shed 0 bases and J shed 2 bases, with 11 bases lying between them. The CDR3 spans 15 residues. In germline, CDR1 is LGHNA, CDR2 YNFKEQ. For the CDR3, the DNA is TGTGCCAGCAGCCAAGATTATCGCCAGACCTACGAGCAGTACTTC. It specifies CASSQDYRQTYEQYF.